Below are 30 T cell receptor beta chains sequenced from a single sample in a study of Graves' ophthalmopathy and Graves' hyperthyroidism. RNA transcripts yielded amplified TCR beta CDR3 regions. First-round RT-PCR employed HTBI primers, with a second-round multiplex PCR after it. TCRdb processed the multiplex PCR reads anew with MiXCR; each CDR3 protein has one entry. The table lists more than 550,000 distinct CDR3 sequences, 35% to 50% of them singletons. The sample comprised peripheral blood. All receptors derive from an adult man with Graves' ophthalmopathy.

This clonotype came up many times. This chain joins TRBV10-3 and TRBJ1-1, with D possibly being TRBD1 (5 bases). With 4 bases removed from V and 3 bases from J, the gap between germline ends came to 18 bases. CDR1 and CDR2 (germline): ENHRY, SYGVKD. The CDR3 has 16 amino acids. Here the CDR3 reads CAISARGGWQDTEAFF. CDR3 nucleotides: TGTGCCATCAGTGCACGCGGGGGTTGGCAAGACACTGAAGCTTTCTTT.

This clonotype was observed a few times. The chain couples TRBV7-9 to TRBJ1-1; weak D call: TRBD1 (5 bases). The CDR3 loop spans 15 amino acids. The V gene lost 0 bases and the J gene lost 4 bases, with 12 bases spanning the gap. Germline V CDR1 and CDR2: SEHNR, FQNEAQ (reference sequence). CDR3 bases: TGTGCCAGCAGCTTAGCTGGGGCGGGTGGCACTGAAGCTTTCTTT. It is translated as CASSLAGAGGTEAFF.

The gene calls are TRBV25-1 and TRBJ1-5; maybe TRBD1 (5 bases). V was cut by 4 bases and J by 6 bases, with 16 bases left in between. CDR1 is MGHDK and CDR2 is SYGVNS in the germline V gene. This CDR3 region has 15 residues. The CDR3 protein is CASSVGRGKVQPQHF. Written as DNA, the CDR3 is TGTGCCAGCAGTGTGGGGCGGGGTAAGGTTCAGCCCCAGCATTTT.

In DNA form, the CDR3 reads TGTGCCAGCAGGCTTGGCGGGGGTGAGAACGGGGAGCTGTTTTTT. Translating it yields CASRLGGGENGELFF. V and J are TRBV25-1 and TRBJ2-2; 7 nucleotides align to TRBD2. Germline values: CDR1 MGHDK, CDR2 SYGVNS. The CDR3 spans 15 residues. V dropped 6 bases and J dropped 7; count of bases not matched to a gene: 11.

This clonotype was counted at least ten times. The V gene is TRBV11-3, the J gene TRBJ1-1, with D uncertain. With 5 bases removed from V and 1 base from J, the gap between germline ends came to 11 bases. CDR3 length: 14 residues. CDR1 is SGHNT, CDR2 YENEEA, per germline. The CDR3: CASSPDQANTEAFF. CDR3 sequence (DNA): TGTGCCAGCAGCCCCGACCAAGCGAACACTGAAGCTTTCTTT. The entire variable domain, with the rest obtained from reference TRBV11-3 and TRBJ1-1, is as follows: EAGVVQSPRYKIIEKKQPVAFWCNPISGHNTLYWYLQNLGQGPELLIRYENEEAVDDSQLPKDRFSAERLKGVDSTLKIQPAELGDSAVYLCASSPDQANTEAFFGQGTRLTVV.

The J gene is TRBJ2-5, the V gene TRBV7-8; D gene uncertain. V was trimmed by 6 bases and J by 11 bases, leaving 19 bases between them. There are 13 residues in the CDR3. The germline gives CDR1 SGHVS, CDR2 FQNEAQ. The CDR3 region has the DNA TGTGCCAGCAGTTCTGATGGGCGGCAGAATCAGTACTTC. This gives the protein CASSSDGRQNQYF.

This clonotype was observed many times. The chain carries TRBV7-2 and TRBJ1-2; 8 bases fit TRBD1. CDR3 size: 14 residues. The V gene's germline CDR1 is SGHTA and CDR2 FQGNSA. Trimming removed 4 bases from V and 2 bases from J; junction bases left unmatched: 3. CDR3 sequence: CASSSRGLNYGYTF. In DNA, the CDR3 is TGTGCCAGCAGCTCCAGGGGGCTCAACTATGGCTACACCTTC.

This clonotype showed up many times. This chain connects TRBV19 to TRBJ1-2; perhaps TRBD1 as D (6 bases). Trimming left V 10 bases short and J 4 bases short, with 25 bases between. From germline, CDR1 is LNHDA and CDR2 SQIVND (reference sequence). The CDR3 has 16 amino acids. The CDR3 protein is CATGGGRPGPSYGYTF. The DNA for the CDR3 is TGTGCCACTGGCGGGGGCAGGCCGGGGCCGTCCTATGGCTACACCTTC.

This clonotype was seen once. This chain joins TRBV7-8 and TRBJ2-2, with D maybe TRBD2 (6 bases). V was clipped by 0 bases and J by 6 bases, with 11 bases between them. Germline values: CDR1 SGHVS, CDR2 FQNEAQ. The CDR3 runs to 15 residues. CDR3 coding DNA: TGTGCCAGCAGCTTAGCTGCGGGAACCGCCGGGGAGCTGTTTTTT. This sequence encodes CASSLAAGTAGELFF.

About this clonotype: Sequence at one end of the junction differs from germline and may be a read error. This chain joins TRBV7-9 and TRBJ1-3; D not resolved. The CDR3 spans 15 residues. Germline-derived CDR1 and CDR2 are SEHNR and FQNEAQ (reference sequence). CDR3 coding DNA: TGTGCCAGCAGCTTACTTCGGGAATCTGGAAACGCCATATATTTT. Encoded protein: CASSLLRESGNAIYF. The variable domain in full, completed from reference TRBV7-9 and TRBJ1-3, reads DTGVSQNPRHKITKRGQNVTFRCDPISEHNRLYWYRQTLGQGPEFLTYFQNEAQLEKSRLLSDRFSAERPKGSFSTLEIQRTEQGDSAMYLCASSLLRESGNAIYFGEGSWLTVV.

This clonotype has at least ten counts. The rearrangement links TRBV24-1 to TRBJ1-2; D is unresolved. Germline V gives CDR1 KGHDR, CDR2 SFDVKD. CDR3 size: 14 residues. V dropped 2 bases and J dropped 5 bases, with 11 bases sitting between them. The CDR3 region has the DNA TGTGCCACCAGTGATTACACTGACAATTATGGCTACACCTTC. The encoded protein is CATSDYTDNYGYTF.

This clonotype was detected many times. The rearrangement joins TRBV15 to TRBJ2-5; perhaps TRBD2 as D (5 bases). The CDR3 spans 16 residues. CDR1 is LNHNV and CDR2 is YYDKDF in the germline V gene (reference sequence). The V and J ends lost 0 bases and 5 bases respectively, with 16 bases between them. In DNA form, the CDR3 reads TGTGCCACCAGCAGAGATGGTACTGGCCGAGGGGAGACCCAGTACTTC. This translates into CATSRDGTGRGETQYF. Together with reference TRBV15 and TRBJ2-5, the CDR3 gives the full variable domain: DAMVIQNPRYQVTQFGKPVTLSCSQTLNHNVMYWYQQKSSQAPKLLFHYYDKDFNNEADTPDNFQSRRPNTSFCFLDIRSPGLGDTAMYLCATSRDGTGRGETQYFGPGTRLLVL.

This clonotype showed up many times. The chain recombines TRBV29-1 with TRBJ2-7; 8 bases are a match to TRBD1. V dropped 4 bases and J dropped 1; count of bases not matched to a gene: 3. The CDR3 has 13 amino acids. Germline loops: CDR1 SQVTM, CDR2 ANQGSEA. The CDR3 here is CSVGDRSSYEQYF. DNA for the CDR3: TGCAGCGTTGGGGACAGGTCATCCTACGAGCAGTACTTC.

The rearrangement links TRBV4-2 to TRBJ1-5; D remains unclear. Germline V gene sequence: CDR1 LGHNA, CDR2 YNFKEQ. This CDR3 has 15 residues. With 4 bases removed from V and 4 bases from J, the gap between germline ends came to 14 bases. CDR3 protein: CASSPSVDGNQPQHF. In DNA form, the CDR3 reads TGTGCCAGCAGCCCGTCAGTCGACGGAAATCAGCCCCAGCATTTT.

V usage is TRBV19 and J usage is TRBJ1-6; tentatively, D is TRBD1 (5 bases). The CDR3 has 15 amino acids. Germline values: CDR1 LNHDA, CDR2 SQIVND (reference sequence). The germline V and J ends were trimmed by 7 bases and 10 bases, with 20 bases remaining between them. For the CDR3, the DNA is TGTGCCAGTACCATGGCCGGGGCAGGAGGGTCACCCCTCCACTTT. Its protein product is CASTMAGAGGSPLHF.

The V call is TRBV2, the J call TRBJ2-6; 8 bases fit TRBD2. V lost 5 bases, J lost 2 bases, and 2 bases stayed unmatched. The CDR3 extends over 15 amino acids. The germline V gene has CDR1 SNHLY and CDR2 FYNNEI. The CDR3 loop is CASSTAGAGANVLTF. The CDR3 DNA follows: TGTGCCAGCAGTACAGCGGGAGCTGGGGCCAACGTCCTGACTTTC.

At least ten counts were recorded for this clonotype. The chain has TRBV10-3 and TRBJ2-7; D not resolved. Deletions cut 4 bases from V and 2 bases from J, with 15 bases between. This CDR3 is 15 amino acids long. CDR1 is ENHRY, CDR2 SYGVKD, per germline. The CDR3, as DNA: TGTGCCATCAGTGTAACGGACCGGCCGCCCTACGAGCAGTACTTC. Protein product: CAISVTDRPPYEQYF.

There are many counts of this clonotype. The chain carries TRBV7-9 and TRBJ1-6; D uncertain. Germline lookup yields CDR1 SEHNR and CDR2 FQNEAQ (reference sequence). V was cut by 1 base and J by 7 bases, with 11 bases left in between. This CDR3 is 15 amino acids long. CDR3 protein: CASSLERFENSPLHF. Written as DNA, the CDR3 is TGTGCCAGCAGCTTAGAGCGGTTCGAGAATTCACCCCTCCACTTT.

The V gene is TRBV20-1, the J gene TRBJ1-5; D unresolved. V was pared by 3 bases and J by 4 bases, with 10 bases between. The CDR3 is made up of 13 amino acids. Germline CDR1 is DFQATT and CDR2 is SNEGSKA (reference sequence). The CDR3 DNA sequence: TGCAGTGCTAGGGGTTTTGAGAATCAGCCCCAGCATTTT. Translating gives CSARGFENQPQHF.

V is TRBV29-1 and J is TRBJ1-2; 9 bases fit TRBD1. Germline-derived CDR1 and CDR2 are SQVTM and ANQGSEA. J was trimmed by 7 bases and V by 6 bases; bases with no gene match: 15. The CDR3 runs 15 residues. The CDR3: CSVSGTGIRGGGYTF. DNA of the CDR3: TGCAGCGTCTCCGGGACAGGGATACGCGGCGGTGGCTACACCTTC.

The chain recombines TRBV2 with TRBJ1-4; D unclear. V lost 5 bases and J 8 bases, leaving 21 bases between the germline ends. The germline V gene has CDR1 SNHLY and CDR2 FYNNEI. This CDR3 region has 16 residues. In nucleotides, the CDR3 is TGTGCCAGCAGTCGCATCCTAGATGGGCGCGGGGAAAAACTGTTTTTT. Translating gives CASSRILDGRGEKLFF. Together with reference TRBV2 and TRBJ1-4, the CDR3 gives the full variable domain: EPEVTQTPSHQVTQMGQEVILRCVPISNHLYFYWYRQILGQKVEFLVSFYNNEISEKSEIFDDQFSVERPDGSNFTLKIRSTKLEDSAMYFCASSRILDGRGEKLFFGSGTQLSVL.

The rearrangement joins TRBV10-2 to TRBJ2-7, with a possible D match to TRBD2 (6 bases). The CDR3 loop spans 16 amino acids. Germline assignment: CDR1 WSHSY and CDR2 SAAADI. V lost 6 bases to trimming and J lost 0 bases, with 18 bases between them. In nucleotides, the CDR3 is TGCGCCAGCAGCCTTGGGAGGAAGTCCTTCTCCTACGAGCAGTACTTC. Its protein is CASSLGRKSFSYEQYF.

This clonotype was picked up many times. Here the CDR3 DNA reads TGTGCCAGCAGTGCGGGCAATCTGAACACTGAAGCTTTCTTT. The encoded protein is CASSAGNLNTEAFF. This sequence joins TRBV2 and TRBJ1-1; the D is unclear. CDR3 size: 14 residues. Germline CDR1 and CDR2: SNHLY and FYNNEI. Trimming shortened V by 4 bases and J by 0 bases, and 9 bases separated the two germline ends.

This clonotype was seen many times. The CDR3 DNA is TGCAGTGCTAGAGATCCGGCAGTCTACACTGAAGCTTTCTTT. It encodes CSARDPAVYTEAFF. This sequence joins TRBV20-1 and TRBJ1-1; no reliable D call. The CDR3 is 14 amino acids. Looked up from germline, CDR1 is DFQATT and CDR2 is SNEGSKA (reference sequence). Trimming took off 0 bases at V and 3 bases at J, with 11 bases between the two ends.

Regarding this clonotype: Just one base apart from a much larger clone, this may be a read error. This CDR3 is CATSYSAGPNGYTF. Here the CDR3 DNA reads TGTGCCACCAGTTACTCCGCAGGCCCCAATGGCTACACCTTC. V gene TRBV6-6 combines with J gene TRBJ1-2; no reliable D call. The germline V gene encodes CDR1 MNHNY and CDR2 SVGAGI (reference sequence). The CDR3 loop spans 14 amino acids.

This chain uses TRBV15 with TRBJ2-5; a weak D match, TRBD1 (6 bases). The CDR3 is made up of 17 amino acids. CDR1 and CDR2 from the germline V gene are LNHNV and YYDKDF (reference sequence). Trimming pared 3 bases from V and 5 bases from J, leaving 22 bases between. CDR3 coding DNA: TGTGCCACCAGCAGCTTGGTACCTCAGGGGAGCCGGGAGACCCAGTACTTC. This translates into CATSSLVPQGSRETQYF.

This clonotype was detected ten times or more. V usage is TRBV5-6 and J usage is TRBJ2-5, with D possibly matching TRBD1 (6 bases). The CDR3 is 16 amino acids. V dropped 4 bases and J dropped 1 base, with 17 bases sitting between them. Germline V gene sequence: CDR1 SGHDT, CDR2 YYEEEE. CDR3 in amino acids: CASSQLSSDSQETQYF. The CDR3 coding sequence is TGTGCCAGCAGCCAGTTGTCGTCGGACAGCCAAGAGACCCAGTACTTC.

The chain recombines TRBV2 with TRBJ2-6; no clear D gene. The CDR3 is made up of 13 amino acids. In germline, CDR1 is SNHLY, CDR2 FYNNEI. V was pared by 2 bases and J by 4 bases, with 3 bases between. The CDR3 spells CASSEMGANVLTF. CDR3 nucleotide sequence: TGTGCCAGCAGTGAAATGGGGGCCAACGTCCTGACTTTC.

This clonotype was detected ten times or more. This rearrangement joins TRBV7-9 to TRBJ2-7; 8 bases are a match to TRBD1. This CDR3 contains 13 residues. CDR1 and CDR2 from the germline V gene are SEHNR and FQNEAQ (reference sequence). V lost 5 bases and J lost 7; bases outside the gene matches: 7. The CDR3 sequence: CASSPPRGREQYF. CDR3 DNA sequence: TGTGCCAGCAGCCCCCCCAGGGGGCGGGAGCAGTACTTC.

This clonotype was recorded at least ten times. The chain combines TRBV5-1 with TRBJ1-4, with 8 bases identical to TRBD1. The CDR3 is 15 amino acids. The V gene's germline CDR1 is SGHRS and CDR2 YFSETQ. J gave up 5 bases and V 4 bases, and 7 bases lay outside the gene matches. CDR3 sequence: CASSEGQATNEKLFF. DNA of the CDR3: TGCGCCAGCAGCGAGGGACAGGCGACGAATGAAAAACTGTTTTTT.